One and the same sample provided the 8 T cell receptor beta chains below, sequenced in a study of metastatic and nonmetastatic thyroid tumors. TCRdb re-called clones via MiXCR from the PCR reads. Found here are 20,000 to 25,000 clones, more than 10% of them singletons; the top ten hold approximately 6.2%. No treatment of any kind had been given to any patient before thyroid surgery. Material: blood. These receptor sequences come from a male donor with papillary thyroid cancer or a benign thyroid nodule (not recorded which). Some clones in this sample may be carry-over from other donors' samples.

The table lists this clone with many counts. The rearrangement uses TRBV2 and TRBJ1-4; D not resolved. Deletions cut 0 bases from V and 14 bases from J, with 10 bases between. Germline CDR1 and CDR2: SNHLY and FYNNEI. CDR3 length: 12 residues. The CDR3 loop is CASSEARPFLFF. The CDR3 DNA reads TGTGCCAGCAGTGAAGCACGACCCTTTCTGTTTTTT.

This clone was seen repeatedly, ten times or more. The J gene is TRBJ2-3, the V gene TRBV27; 7 nucleotides line up with TRBD1. V was pared by 8 bases and J by 0 bases, with 8 bases of the junction left unmatched. In germline, CDR1 is MNHEY, CDR2 SMNVEV (reference sequence). The CDR3 spans 15 residues. The chain's CDR3 is CASCNDRASTDTQYF. The DNA for the CDR3 is TGTGCCAGCTGCAACGACAGGGCTAGCACAGATACGCAGTATTTT.

This clone showed up many times. The chain joins TRBV4-1 to TRBJ1-1, with D possibly being TRBD1 (5 bases). V was clipped by 4 bases and J by 0 bases, with 15 bases between them. In germline, CDR1 is MGHRA, CDR2 YSYEKL. The CDR3 is 16 amino acids. The CDR3 coding sequence is TGCGCCAGCAGCCCGGGACGTTTGGCGATGAACACTGAAGCTTTCTTT. This gives the protein CASSPGRLAMNTEAFF.

Comment on this clone: A read error is possible here, since a much larger clone lies one base away. This rearrangement joins TRBV5-6 to TRBJ1-1, with D uncertain. The CDR3 length is 17 residues. Germline V gene lookup returns CDR1 SGHDT and CDR2 YYEEEE. Deletions cut 6 bases from V and 1 base from J, with 22 bases between. CDR3 amino acids: CASNSGQDGLRNTEAFF. In DNA, the CDR3 is TGTGCCAGCAACTCCGGCCAGGACGGCTTAAGGAACACTGAAGCTTTCTTT.

The chain combines TRBV28 with TRBJ1-5; 9 positions match TRBD1. With 11 bases clipped from V and 0 bases from J, the junction kept 14 bases outside the gene matches. CDR1 and CDR2 from the germline V gene are MDHEN and SYDVKM. The length of the CDR3 is 17 residues. The chain's CDR3 is CAASTGQGPYSNQPQHF. The CDR3 DNA follows: TGTGCCGCCTCCACCGGACAGGGGCCCTATAGCAATCAGCCCCAGCATTTT.

This clone was counted ten times or more. The chain recombines TRBV12-3 or TRBV12-4 with TRBJ2-5; D possibly corresponds to TRBD2 (5 bases). This CDR3 has 14 residues. V lost 6 bases and J lost 5, with 16 bases in between. CDR3 sequence reads: CASRGSFGVETQYF. The DNA for the CDR3 is TGTGCCAGCAGGGGGTCGTTCGGGGTTGAGACCCAGTACTTC.

This clone came up many times. The chain uses TRBV5-4 and TRBJ2-7; 10 bases match TRBD1. CDR1 is SGHNT, CDR2 YYREEE, per germline (reference sequence). The CDR3 covers 17 residues. V lost 3 bases to trimming and J lost 0 bases; unmatched junction nucleotides: 9. CDR3 sequence (DNA): TGTGCCAGCAGCTCCGGGACAGGGGTGGGGGGCTCCTACGAGCAGTACTTC. This sequence encodes CASSSGTGVGGSYEQYF.

Remarks on this clone: In this CDR3 the conserved last residue, phenylalanine or tryptophan, is missing, so a read error is likely. The chain recombines TRBV5-6 with TRBJ2-2; D might be TRBD2 (5 bases). CDR3 length: 16 amino acids. The V end was cut by 2 bases, the J end by 0 bases, with 11 bases between. The germline V gene has CDR1 SGHDT and CDR2 YYEEEE. The CDR3 loop reads CASSFRLAPNTGELFS. Here the CDR3 DNA reads TGTGCCAGCAGCTTCAGGCTAGCTCCGAACACCGGGGAGCTGTTTTCT.